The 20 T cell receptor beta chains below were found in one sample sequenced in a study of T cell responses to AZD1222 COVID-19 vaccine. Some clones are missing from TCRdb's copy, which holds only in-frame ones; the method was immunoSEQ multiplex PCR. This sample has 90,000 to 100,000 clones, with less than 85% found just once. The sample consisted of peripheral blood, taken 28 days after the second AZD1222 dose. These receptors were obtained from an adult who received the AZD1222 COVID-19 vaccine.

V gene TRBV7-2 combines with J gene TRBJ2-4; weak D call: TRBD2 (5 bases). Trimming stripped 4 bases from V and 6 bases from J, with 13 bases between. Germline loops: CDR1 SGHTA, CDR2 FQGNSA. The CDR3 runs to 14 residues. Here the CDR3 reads CASSSSGLLNIQYF. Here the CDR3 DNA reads TGTGCCAGCAGCTCATCTGGACTTTTAAACATTCAGTACTTC.

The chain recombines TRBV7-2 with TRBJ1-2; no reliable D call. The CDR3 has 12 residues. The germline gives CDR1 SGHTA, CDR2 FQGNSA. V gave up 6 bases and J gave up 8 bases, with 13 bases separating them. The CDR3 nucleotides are TGTGCCAGCAGTCAGACGTCCCTAGGCTACACCTTC. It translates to CASSQTSLGYTF.

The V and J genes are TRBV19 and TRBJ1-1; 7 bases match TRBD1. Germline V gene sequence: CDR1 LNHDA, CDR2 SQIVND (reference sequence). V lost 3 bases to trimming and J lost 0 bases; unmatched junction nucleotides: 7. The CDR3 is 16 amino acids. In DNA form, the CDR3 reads TGTGCCAGTAGTATCCGAGGGGGCCGGATGAACACTGAAGCTTTCTTT. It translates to CASSIRGGRMNTEAFF.

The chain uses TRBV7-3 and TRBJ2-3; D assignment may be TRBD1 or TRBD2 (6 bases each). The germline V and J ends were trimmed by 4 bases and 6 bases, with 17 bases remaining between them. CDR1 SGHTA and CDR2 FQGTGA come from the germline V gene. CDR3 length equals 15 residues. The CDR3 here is CASSSPGGSKDTQYF. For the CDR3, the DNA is TGTGCCAGCAGCTCCCCCGGGGGCAGTAAGGATACGCAGTATTTT.

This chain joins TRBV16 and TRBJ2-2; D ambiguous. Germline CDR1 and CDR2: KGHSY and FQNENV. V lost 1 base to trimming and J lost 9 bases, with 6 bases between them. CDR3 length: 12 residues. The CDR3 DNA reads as TGTGCCAGCAGCCAATTAACCTGGGAGCTGTTTTTT. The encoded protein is CASSQLTWELFF.

The CDR3 bases are TGTGCCAGCAGCCCGGACAGGGAACCCTACGAGCAGTACTTC. This encodes CASSPDREPYEQYF. This chain connects TRBV6-5 to TRBJ2-7, with 8 bases matching TRBD1. J lost 2 bases, V lost 6 bases, and 6 bases had no gene match. Germline CDR1 is MNHEY and CDR2 is SVGAGI. The CDR3 consists of 14 residues.

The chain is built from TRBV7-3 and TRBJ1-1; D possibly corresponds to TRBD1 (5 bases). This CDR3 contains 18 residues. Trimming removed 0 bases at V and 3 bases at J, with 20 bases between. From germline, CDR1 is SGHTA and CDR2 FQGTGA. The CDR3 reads CASSLTTSGGRSDTEAFF. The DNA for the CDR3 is TGTGCCAGCAGCTTAACCACAAGCGGGGGGAGATCAGACACTGAAGCTTTCTTT.

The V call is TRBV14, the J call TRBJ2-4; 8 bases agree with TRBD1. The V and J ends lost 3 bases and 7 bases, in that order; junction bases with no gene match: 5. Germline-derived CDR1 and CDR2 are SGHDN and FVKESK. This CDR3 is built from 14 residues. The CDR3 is CASSQGQAANIQYF. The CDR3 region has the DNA TGTGCCAGCAGCCAGGGACAGGCGGCGAACATTCAGTACTTC. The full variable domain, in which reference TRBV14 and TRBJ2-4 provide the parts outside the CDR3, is EAGVTQFPSHSVIEKGQTVTLRCDPISGHDNLYWYRRVMGKEIKFLLHFVKESKQDESGMPNNRFLAERTGGTYSTLKVQPAELEDSGVYFCASSQGQAANIQYFGAGTRLSVL.

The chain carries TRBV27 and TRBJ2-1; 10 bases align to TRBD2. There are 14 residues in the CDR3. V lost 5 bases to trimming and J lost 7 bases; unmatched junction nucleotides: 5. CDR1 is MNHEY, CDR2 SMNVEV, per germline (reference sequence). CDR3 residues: CASSPGTSVNEQFF. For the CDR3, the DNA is TGTGCCAGCAGTCCCGGGACTAGCGTGAATGAGCAGTTCTTC.

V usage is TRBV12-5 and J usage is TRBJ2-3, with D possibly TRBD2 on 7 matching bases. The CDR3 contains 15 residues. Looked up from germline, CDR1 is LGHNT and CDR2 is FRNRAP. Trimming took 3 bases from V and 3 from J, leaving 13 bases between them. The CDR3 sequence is CASGLEGGQTDTQYF. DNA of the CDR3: TGTGCTAGTGGTTTAGAGGGGGGGCAAACAGATACGCAGTATTTT.

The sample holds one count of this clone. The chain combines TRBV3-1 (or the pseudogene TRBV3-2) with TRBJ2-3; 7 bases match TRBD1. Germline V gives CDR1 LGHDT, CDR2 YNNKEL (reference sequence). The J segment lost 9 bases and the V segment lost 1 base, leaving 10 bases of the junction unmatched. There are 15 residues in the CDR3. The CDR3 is CASSQAGLTGNTQYF. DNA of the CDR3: TGTGCCAGCAGCCAAGCAGGCCTGACAGGGAACACGCAGTATTTT.

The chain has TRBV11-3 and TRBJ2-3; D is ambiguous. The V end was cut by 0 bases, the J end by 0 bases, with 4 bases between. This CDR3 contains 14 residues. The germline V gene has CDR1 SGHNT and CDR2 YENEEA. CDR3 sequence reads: CASSLDLSTDTQYF. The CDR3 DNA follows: TGTGCCAGCAGCTTAGATCTGAGCACAGATACGCAGTATTTT.

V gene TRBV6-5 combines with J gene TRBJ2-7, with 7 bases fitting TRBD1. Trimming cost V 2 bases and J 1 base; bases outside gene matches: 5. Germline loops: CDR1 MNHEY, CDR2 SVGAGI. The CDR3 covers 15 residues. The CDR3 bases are TGTGCCAGCAGTTACCTAGGGGGCGGATCCTACGAGCAGTACTTC. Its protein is CASSYLGGGSYEQYF.

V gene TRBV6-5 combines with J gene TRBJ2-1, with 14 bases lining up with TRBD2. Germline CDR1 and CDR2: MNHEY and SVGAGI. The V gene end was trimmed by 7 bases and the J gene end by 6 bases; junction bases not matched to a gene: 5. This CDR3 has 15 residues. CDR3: CASKGTSGGSNEQFF. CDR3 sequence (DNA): TGTGCCAGCAAAGGGACTAGCGGGGGTTCCAATGAGCAGTTCTTC.

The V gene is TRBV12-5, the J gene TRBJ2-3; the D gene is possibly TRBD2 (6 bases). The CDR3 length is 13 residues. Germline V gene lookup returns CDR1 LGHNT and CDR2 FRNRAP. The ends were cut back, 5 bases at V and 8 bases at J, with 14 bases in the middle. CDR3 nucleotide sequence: TGTGCTAGTGGTACCCGGACGGAGGGTACGCAGTATTTT. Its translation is CASGTRTEGTQYF.

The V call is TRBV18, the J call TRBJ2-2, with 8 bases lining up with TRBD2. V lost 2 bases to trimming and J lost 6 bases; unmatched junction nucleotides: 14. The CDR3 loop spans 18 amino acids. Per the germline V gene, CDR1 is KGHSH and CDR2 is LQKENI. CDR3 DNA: TGTGCCAGCTCACCAAGGGCGTCGGCTAGCGGGCATCCCGGGGAGCTGTTTTTT. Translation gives CASSPRASASGHPGELFF.

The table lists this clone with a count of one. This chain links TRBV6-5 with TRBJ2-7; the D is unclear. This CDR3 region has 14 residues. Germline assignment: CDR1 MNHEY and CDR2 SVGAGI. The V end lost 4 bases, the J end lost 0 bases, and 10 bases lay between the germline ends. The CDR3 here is CASSLGQLSYEQYF. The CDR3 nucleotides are TGTGCCAGCAGTTTAGGCCAGCTCTCCTACGAGCAGTACTTC.

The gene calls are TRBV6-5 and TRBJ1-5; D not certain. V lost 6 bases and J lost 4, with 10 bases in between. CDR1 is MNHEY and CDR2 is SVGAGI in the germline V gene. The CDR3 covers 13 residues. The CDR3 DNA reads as TGTGCCAGCAGAAGGAGACCTAATCAGCCCCAGCATTTT. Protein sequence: CASRRRPNQPQHF.

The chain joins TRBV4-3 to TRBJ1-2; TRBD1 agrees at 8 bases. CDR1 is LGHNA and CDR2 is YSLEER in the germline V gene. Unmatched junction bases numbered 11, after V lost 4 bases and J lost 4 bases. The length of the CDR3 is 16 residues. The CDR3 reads CASSPETGARGYGYTF. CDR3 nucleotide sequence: TGCGCCAGCAGCCCCGAGACAGGGGCCCGCGGCTATGGCTACACCTTC.

The CDR3 sequence: CASSSAPWRGAGNEQFF. For the CDR3, the DNA is TGCGCCAGCAGCTCTGCCCCCTGGCGGGGGGCGGGCAATGAGCAGTTCTTC. The chain links TRBV5-1 to TRBJ2-1; 8 nucleotides line up with TRBD2. V lost 3 bases and J lost 6; bases outside the gene matches: 14. Looked up from germline, CDR1 is SGHRS and CDR2 is YFSETQ. CDR3 length equals 17 residues.